The rows below give T cell receptor beta chains drawn from one sample of a study of blood T cell repertoires in COVID-19. The method was immunoSEQ multiplex PCR; TCRdb's version includes in-frame clones alone and lacks a portion of them. The sample contains 200,000 to 300,000 clones, 84% of which appear only once. Sequenced: peripheral blood. All receptors come from a man aged 35-49 years who had recovered from COVID-19. Both conserved end residues are part of each CDR3. A D gene is named only where the DNA matches it firmly. Some rows have no size entry. The others give once, few or many, or a class for an expanded clone.

j_call	v_call	d_call	clone_size	cdr3_nt	cdr3_aa
TRBJ1-3	TRBV4-2	-	many	TGTGCCAGCAGCCAGACAGTACAGGGTAGCTCTGGAAACACCATATATTTT	CASSQTVQGSSGNTIYF
TRBJ2-7	TRBV5-4	TRBD1	-	TGTGCCAGCAGCTTGATGAGTACAGGGGGCTACGAGCAGTACTTC	CASSLMSTGGYEQYF
TRBJ2-3	TRBV3-1/TRBV3-2	TRBD2	-	TGTGCCAGCAGCCAAGTGACTTCGGCGGGGGGGTTTGCAGATACGCAGTATTTT	CASSQVTSAGGFADTQYF
TRBJ2-7	TRBV5-5	TRBD1	once	TGTGCCAGCAGCTTGACCGGGACAGCATCCTACGAGCAGTACTTC	CASSLTGTASYEQYF
TRBJ1-2	TRBV5-1	-	few	TGCGCCAGCAGCCCCTTTTCAGGGGCCCCTGGCTACACCTTC	CASSPFSGAPGYTF
TRBJ2-5	TRBV19	TRBD1	-	TGTGCCAGTAGATCGCCCCCGGGACAGGGTCAAGAGACCCAGTACTTC	CASRSPPGQGQETQYF
TRBJ1-2	TRBV19	-	once	TGTGCCAGTAGTATTCAAGACAGGTCCTTCTATGGCTACACCTTC	CASSIQDRSFYGYTF
TRBJ2-2	TRBV11-2	-	-	TGTGCCAGCAGCCCAACGACTCCGCGCACCGGGGAGCTGTTTTTT	CASSPTTPRTGELFF
TRBJ2-7	TRBV7-2	TRBD2	-	TGTGCCAGCAGCACCACTAGCGGGGGGATCTACGAGCAGTACTTC	CASSTTSGGIYEQYF
TRBJ2-1	TRBV9	TRBD1	-	TGTGCCAGCAGCGTAGGCCCGGGACAGGGGGCATCACATGAGCAGTTCTTC	CASSVGPGQGASHEQFF
TRBJ2-1	TRBV5-6	-	-	TGTGCCAGCAGCTTTTGGCTGAGACTAGTAGTCGATGAGCAGTTCTTC	CASSFWLRLVVDEQFF
TRBJ2-5	TRBV3-1/TRBV3-2	-	-	TGTGCCAGCAGCCAACAACTAGAAGAGACCCAGTACTTC	CASSQQLEETQYF
TRBJ2-3	TRBV4-2	TRBD2	-	TGTGCCAGCAGCCTAGACTTCCGCGGGAGGGCCGCAGATACGCAGTATTTT	CASSLDFRGRAADTQYF
TRBJ1-5	TRBV19	TRBD1	-	TGTGCCAGTAGTATATACAGGGGGCAACGGAATCAGCCCCAGCATTTT	CASSIYRGQRNQPQHF
TRBJ1-4	TRBV4-3	-	-	TGCGCCAGCAGCCAAGATACGGGGACTTTTATCAAACTGTTTTTT	CASSQDTGTFIKLFF
TRBJ2-7	TRBV3-1/TRBV3-2	TRBD2	once	TGTGCCAGCAGCCCGACTAGCGGGCGATACGAGCAGTACTTC	CASSPTSGRYEQYF
TRBJ2-6	TRBV10-3	-	-	TGTGCCATCAGTGAGTCGTATTCTGGGGCCAACGTCCTGACTTTC	CAISESYSGANVLTF
TRBJ2-1	TRBV27	TRBD1	-	TGTGCCAGCAGTCCCGGGACAGGGGACCCCCTATACAATGAGCAGTTCTTC	CASSPGTGDPLYNEQFF
TRBJ2-5	TRBV7-2	TRBD1	-	TGTGCCAGCAGCTTCGACAGGGGTATTGAAGAGACCCAGTACTTC	CASSFDRGIEETQYF
TRBJ1-1	TRBV7-9	-	-	TGTGCCAGCAGCAAGACCCTGCGGGCTGAAGCTTTCTTT	CASSKTLRAEAFF
TRBJ1-1	TRBV5-1	TRBD1	-	TGCGCCAGCAGCGGACCGACAGGGGTGAACACTGAAGCTTTCTTT	CASSGPTGVNTEAFF
TRBJ2-5	TRBV11-2	TRBD2	-	TGTGCCAGCAGCCTTAGCGGGGCGTACCAAGAGACCCAGTACTTC	CASSLSGAYQETQYF
TRBJ2-3	TRBV3-1/TRBV3-2	-	-	TGTGCCAGCAGCCCTTTCGTAGTCACAGATACGCAGTATTTT	CASSPFVVTDTQYF
TRBJ2-3	TRBV7-9	TRBD1	once	TGTGCCAGCAGCGTCTGGGACAGAACAGATACGCAGTATTTT	CASSVWDRTDTQYF
TRBJ2-3	TRBV6-2/TRBV6-3	TRBD2	few	TGTGCCAGCAGCTCACCTAGCGGTGCTGGGGATACGCAGTATTTT	CASSSPSGAGDTQYF
TRBJ2-3	TRBV6-6	-	-	TGTGCCAGCAGTTACTCACCGTCGGGGACGCAGTATTTT	CASSYSPSGTQYF
TRBJ2-5	TRBV4-3	TRBD2	-	TGCGCCAGCAGCCAAGAGCGGGGGGGCCAGGAGACCCAGTACTTC	CASSQERGGQETQYF
TRBJ1-5	TRBV2	-	-	TGTGCCAGCAGGCAACCGGGGGGTAGCAATCAGCCCCAGCATTTT	CASRQPGGSNQPQHF
TRBJ1-1	TRBV2	-	-	TGTGCCAGCATGTCGGGAGTGAACACTGAAGCTTTCTTT	CASMSGVNTEAFF
TRBJ2-1	TRBV3-1/TRBV3-2	TRBD2	-	TGTGCCAGCAGCCCAACTGTAGCGGGGGGGCCTGAGCAGTTCTTC	CASSPTVAGGPEQFF
TRBJ2-2	TRBV7-8	-	-	TGTGCCAGCAGCTTAAATCAGGCACGGTTCAGGGGAAACACCGGGGAGCTGTTTTTT	CASSLNQARFRGNTGELFF
TRBJ2-7	TRBV7-9	-	once	TGTGCCAGCAGCTTAGCGGGGGACAACCTCTCCTACGAGCAGTACTTC	CASSLAGDNLSYEQYF
TRBJ2-7	TRBV4-1	-	once	TGCGCCAGCAGCTCCCAACCGGGACTCGTTGCCTACGAGCAGTACTTC	CASSSQPGLVAYEQYF
TRBJ1-1	TRBV7-2	TRBD1	few	TGTGCCAGCAGCTTAGGGAGGACAGGGGTTTACATGAACACTGAAGCTTTCTTT	CASSLGRTGVYMNTEAFF
TRBJ2-3	TRBV12-5	-	-	TGTGCTAGTGGTTTCCTAGGCACAGATACGCAGTATTTT	CASGFLGTDTQYF
TRBJ2-1	TRBV11-3	-	-	TGTGCCAGCAGCTTATTAAGACTAGACAATGAGCAGTTCTTC	CASSLLRLDNEQFF
TRBJ2-1	TRBV5-4	TRBD1	-	TGTGCCAGCAGCGGAACCGGGACAGGGGCACCGAATGAGCAGTTCTTC	CASSGTGTGAPNEQFF
TRBJ2-7	TRBV7-9	-	-	TGTGCCAGCAGCTTATTCAGTCCCCACGAGCAGTACTTC	CASSLFSPHEQYF
TRBJ1-5	TRBV4-3	-	many	TGCGCCAGCAGCCAGGCCTTGAATCAGCCCCAGCATTTT	CASSQALNQPQHF
TRBJ1-1	TRBV6-2/TRBV6-3	-	-	TGTGCCAGCAGTTCACCTTCATCGACTCAGGGCAGTGCTTTCTTT	CASSSPSSTQGSAFF
TRBJ2-3	TRBV18	TRBD1	-	TGTGCCAGCTCACCACCGGGGACAGGACGCACAGATACGCAGTATTTT	CASSPPGTGRTDTQYF
TRBJ2-1	TRBV3-1/TRBV3-2	TRBD2	-	TGTGCCAGCAGCCAAGATTTGTCAAGCGGGGGGGGCTACAATGAGCAGTTCTTC	CASSQDLSSGGGYNEQFF
TRBJ2-5	TRBV5-1	-	-	TGCGCCAGCAGCTTGGCCGCGAGAGTCTCAGAGACCCAGTACTTC	CASSLAARVSETQYF